This entry is about one T cell receptor (beta chain). Its specificity is not known. Regarding donors, all were healthy bone marrow donors. The PCR made use of 60 Vbeta and 13 Jbeta primers. Method: immunoSEQ multiplex PCR; TCRdb's copy keeps in-frame clones and lacks some. The profile shows around 150,000 clones, 80% of them singletons. The germline gives CDR1 MNHNS, CDR2 SASEGT. V was trimmed by 8 bases and J by 8 bases, leaving 18 bases between them. The CDR3 consists of 13 residues. This sample is part of a study of cytomegalovirus exposure and HLA in healthy donors. As for the study in general: Unique TCR beta sequences numbering some 120 million came from 150 million to 200 million T cells in an earlier analysis. Study outcomes and limitations: Sequencing likely produced, as an artifact, a cluster of highly shared sequence variants.

The receptor was derived from a man aged 30-40 years in good health. This chain joins TRBV6-1 and TRBJ1-2; D possibly corresponds to TRBD1 (5 bases). Specimen: PBMCs. DNA of the CDR3: TGTGCCAGCTGGTGGGGGGGGATGGTAGGCTACACCTTC. Translated, it gives CASWWGGMVGYTF.